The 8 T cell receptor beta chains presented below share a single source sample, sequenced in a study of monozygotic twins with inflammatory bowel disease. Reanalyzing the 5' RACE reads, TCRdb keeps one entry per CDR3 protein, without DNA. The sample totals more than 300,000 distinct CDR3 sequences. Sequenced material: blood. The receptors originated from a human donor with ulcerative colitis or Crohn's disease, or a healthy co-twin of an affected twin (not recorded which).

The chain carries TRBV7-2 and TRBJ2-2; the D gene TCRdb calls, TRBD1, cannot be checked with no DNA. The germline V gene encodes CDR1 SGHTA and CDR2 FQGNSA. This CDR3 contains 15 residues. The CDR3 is CASSQGQGYTGELFF.

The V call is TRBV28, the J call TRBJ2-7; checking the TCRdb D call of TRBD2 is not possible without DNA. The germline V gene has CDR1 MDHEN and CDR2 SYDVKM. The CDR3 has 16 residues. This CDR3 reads CASSPKTGPRSYEQYF.

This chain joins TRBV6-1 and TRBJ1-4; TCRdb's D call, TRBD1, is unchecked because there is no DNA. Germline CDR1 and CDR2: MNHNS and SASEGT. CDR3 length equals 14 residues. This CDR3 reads CASSTDSFIEKLFF.

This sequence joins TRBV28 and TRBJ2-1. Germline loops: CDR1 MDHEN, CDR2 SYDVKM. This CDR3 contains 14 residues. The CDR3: CASSLGWIPNEQFF.

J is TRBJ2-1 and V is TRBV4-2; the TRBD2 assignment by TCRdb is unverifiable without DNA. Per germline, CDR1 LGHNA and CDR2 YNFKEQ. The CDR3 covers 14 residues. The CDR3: CASMGSGEVDEQFF.

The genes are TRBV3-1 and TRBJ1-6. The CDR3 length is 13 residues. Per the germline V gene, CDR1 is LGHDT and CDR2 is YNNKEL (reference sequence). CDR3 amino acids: CASSPAYNSPLHF.

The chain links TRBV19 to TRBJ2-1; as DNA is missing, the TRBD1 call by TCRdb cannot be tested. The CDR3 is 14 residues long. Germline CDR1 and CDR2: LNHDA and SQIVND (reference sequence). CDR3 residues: CASSPRGVIGEQFF.

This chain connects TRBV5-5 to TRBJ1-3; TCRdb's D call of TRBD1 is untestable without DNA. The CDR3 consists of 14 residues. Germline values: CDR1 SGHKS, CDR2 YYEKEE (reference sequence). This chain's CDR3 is CASTGQSSGNTIYF.